This T cell receptor beta chain comes out of a study of CXCR3-negative and CXCR3-positive naive CD8 T cells. The germline V gene has CDR1 LGHNA and CDR2 YSLEER. This CDR3 is 13 amino acids long. Worth noting for this clonotype: Its antigen is unknown.

The TRB libraries of cDNA were built by UMI-labeled 5' RACE. TCRdb re-called the 5' RACE reads and catalogs CDR3 proteins one per entry, DNA excluded. The specimen's table records roughly 93,000 distinct CDR3 sequences. Study-wide findings and caveats: Against CXCR3-negative naive cells, CXCR3-positive naive cells showed more hydrophobic TRB CDR3s. Because surface CD5 did not distinguish the naive subsets, TCR strength was inferred from TRB CDR3 properties. Naive cells, whether CXCR3-negative or CXCR3-positive, had similar TRBV-TRBJ usage, while memory cells differed. Partly lower CXCR3 expression followed cryopreservation, and most assays relied on fresh PBMCs.

V gene TRBV4-3 combines with J gene TRBJ2-1; with no DNA, the TCRdb D assignment of TRBD1 cannot be verified. Material for sequencing was naive CXCR3+ CD8+ T cells from blood. Regarding subset: CD45RO-CCR7+CD27+CD95- naive CD8+ T cells expressing CXCR3 (TNR3+). This sequence was found in a human donor in good health. Some clones in this sample may be carry-over from other donors' samples. CDR3 region: CASSPGIYNEQFF.